The clone carrying this T cell receptor beta chain was seen a single time. Only in-frame clones appear in the TCRdb table, and some are missing; sequencing was by immunoSEQ multiplex PCR. The data show tens of thousands of clones, about 85% seen once. The sample comes from a study of blood T cell repertoires in COVID-19. Study-level background: Acute-phase and convalescent COVID-19 samples originated in the United States, Italy and Spain.

The CDR3 runs 16 residues. Germline V gene lookup returns CDR1 SQVTM and CDR2 ANQGSEA. Germline trimming cut 3 bases from V and 10 bases from J; bases unmatched to any gene: 16. The sequence was obtained from a woman older than 75 with COVID-19, enrolled during active disease. The chain has TRBV29-1 and TRBJ1-4; TRBD1 matches at 8 bases. Material for sequencing was peripheral blood. The CDR3 region is CSVDGDLTGVGGKLFF. Written as DNA, the CDR3 is TGCAGCGTTGATGGTGACCTGACAGGGGTTGGAGGAAAACTGTTTTTT.